A selection of T cell receptor beta chains follows, all from one sample in a study of blood T cells in healthy people across ages. TCRdb independently ran MiXCR on the 5' RACE reads; one entry per CDR3 protein. The table records 790,000 or so distinct CDR3 sequences, around 50% of them present only once. The sequencing sample was made of blood. These receptors all stem from a man aged 35 to 55 in good health. CDR3s include the opening cysteine and the closing phenylalanine or tryptophan. The D gene is left open where the match is weak. Some rows have no size entry. The others give once, few or many, or a class for an expanded clone.

few | TRBJ2-5 | TRBV5-1 | NA | CASSIVPGTAETQYF
NA | TRBJ2-3 | TRBV3-1 | TRBD2 | CASSQGGLAGDTQYF
NA | TRBJ1-2 | TRBV12-3/TRBV12-4 | NA | CASSPWGANYGYTF
NA | TRBJ2-5 | TRBV20-1 | TRBD2 | CSARDSGLALNEQYF
NA | TRBJ2-5 | TRBV4-3 | NA | CASSQGHGIGETQYF
NA | TRBJ2-5 | TRBV7-2 | TRBD2 | CASSLVGGGGGRETQYF
NA | TRBJ2-5 | TRBV24-1 | TRBD1 | CATSDPEITGDKETQYF
once | TRBJ2-3 | TRBV4-1 | NA | CASSPPASPTDTQYF
NA | TRBJ2-7 | TRBV12-5 | NA | CASGFGGQPYEQYF
NA | TRBJ2-7 | TRBV29-1 | TRBD2 | CSVDASGIYNEQYF
NA | TRBJ2-3 | TRBV5-1 | TRBD2 | CASLLAGGTDTQYF
NA | TRBJ2-5 | TRBV6-2/TRBV6-3 | TRBD2 | CASRSSGRANEQYF
NA | NA | TRBV6-1 | TRBD2 | CASKFGGVVAKNIQYF
NA | TRBJ1-6 | TRBV2 | NA | CASSRDVTDISLHF
NA | TRBJ2-7 | TRBV20-1 | NA | CSARDIREYEQYF
many | TRBJ2-5 | TRBV7-2 | NA | CASSLGTDQETQYF
few | TRBJ1-2 | TRBV4-1 | NA | CASSQEVYYGYTF
few | TRBJ2-7 | TRBV7-2 | TRBD2 | CASSPPGLAGAEQYF
few | TRBJ2-1 | TRBV5-1 | TRBD2 | CASSFSASGSLEQFF
NA | TRBJ2-3 | TRBV12-3/TRBV12-4 | TRBD2 | CASSFTSGRETRADTQYF
NA | TRBJ1-2 | TRBV5-1 | NA | CASSLAAGTFDYGYTF
NA | TRBJ2-1 | TRBV20-1 | NA | CSARVWRERLNEQFF
NA | TRBJ2-3 | TRBV4-2 | TRBD2 | CASSQGGGPADTQYF
few | TRBJ2-7 | TRBV15 | NA | CATSREKRDEQYF
NA | TRBJ1-6 | TRBV7-9 | NA | CASSSGHRNSPLHF
NA | TRBJ1-2 | TRBV5-4 | NA | CASSPNPRARRANYGYTF
NA | TRBJ2-1 | TRBV7-9 | TRBD2 | CASLTGTRAYEQFF
NA | TRBJ1-5 | TRBV12-3/TRBV12-4 | TRBD1 | CASRGPGQGYQPQHF
NA | TRBJ1-6 | TRBV9 | NA | CASSPNGAGNSPLHF
NA | TRBJ1-1 | TRBV29-1 | NA | CSVDGLAGATNTEAFF
NA | NA | TRBV5-1 | NA | CASSIRGASSYNEQYF
NA | TRBJ1-1 | TRBV5-1 | NA | CASSGTVGTEAFF
NA | TRBJ2-3 | TRBV20-1 | NA | CSGELGVPDTQYF
few | TRBJ2-5 | TRBV3-1 | NA | CASSQPPVEETQYF
once | TRBJ1-6 | TRBV5-5 | TRBD1 | CASTEVTGARRGSPLHF
NA | TRBJ1-1 | TRBV6-5 | NA | CASSYSKVNTEAFF
few | TRBJ1-5 | TRBV20-1 | TRBD1 | CSAPGTGNQPQHF
NA | TRBJ1-1 | TRBV28 | NA | CASSLVLLEGAFF
many | TRBJ2-7 | TRBV30 | NA | CAWTPLGSSYEQYF
few | TRBJ2-3 | TRBV6-2/TRBV6-3 | NA | CASTPVGVATPRTDTQYF